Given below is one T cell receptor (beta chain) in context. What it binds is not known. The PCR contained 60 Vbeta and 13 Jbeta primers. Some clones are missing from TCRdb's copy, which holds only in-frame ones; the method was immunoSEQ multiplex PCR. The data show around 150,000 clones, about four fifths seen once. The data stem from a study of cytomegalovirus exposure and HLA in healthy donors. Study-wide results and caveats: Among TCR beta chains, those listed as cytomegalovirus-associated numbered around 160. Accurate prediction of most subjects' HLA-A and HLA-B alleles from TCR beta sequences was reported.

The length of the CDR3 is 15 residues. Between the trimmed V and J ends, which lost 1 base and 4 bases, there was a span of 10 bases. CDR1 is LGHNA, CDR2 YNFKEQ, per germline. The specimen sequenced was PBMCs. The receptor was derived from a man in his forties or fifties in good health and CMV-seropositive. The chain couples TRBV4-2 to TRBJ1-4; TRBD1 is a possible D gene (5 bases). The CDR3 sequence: CASSQVPRDNEKLFF. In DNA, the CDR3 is TGTGCCAGCAGCCAAGTGCCCAGGGATAATGAAAAACTGTTTTTT.